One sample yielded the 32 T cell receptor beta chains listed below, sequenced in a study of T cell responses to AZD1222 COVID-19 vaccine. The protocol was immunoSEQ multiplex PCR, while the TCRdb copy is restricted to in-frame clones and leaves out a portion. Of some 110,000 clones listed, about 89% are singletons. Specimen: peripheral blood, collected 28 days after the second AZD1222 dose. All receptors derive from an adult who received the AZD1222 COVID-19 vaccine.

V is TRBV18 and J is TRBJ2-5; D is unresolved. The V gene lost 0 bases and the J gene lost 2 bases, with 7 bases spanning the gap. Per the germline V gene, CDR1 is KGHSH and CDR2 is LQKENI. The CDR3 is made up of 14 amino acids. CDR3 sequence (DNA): TGTGCCAGCTCACCACCGTTATATCAAGAGACCCAGTACTTC. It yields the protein CASSPPLYQETQYF.

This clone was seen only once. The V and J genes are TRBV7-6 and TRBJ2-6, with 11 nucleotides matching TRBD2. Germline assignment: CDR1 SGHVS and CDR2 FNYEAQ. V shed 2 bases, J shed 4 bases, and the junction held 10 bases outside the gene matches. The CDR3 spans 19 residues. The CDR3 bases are TGTGCCAGCAGCTTACATAGCGGGGGGGCCTTGGTCGGGGCCAACGTCCTGACTTTC. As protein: CASSLHSGGALVGANVLTF.

The DNA for the CDR3 is TGTGCCAGCTCTCCCGGGCCCCAAGAGACCCAGTACTTC. Its protein is CASSPGPQETQYF. The chain employs TRBV18 and TRBJ2-5; D call uncertain. This CDR3 is 13 amino acids long. Trimming took 6 bases from V and 1 from J, leaving 9 bases between them. Germline values: CDR1 KGHSH, CDR2 LQKENI. Drawing the rest from reference TRBV18 and TRBJ2-5, the complete variable domain is NAGVMQNPRHLVRRRGQEARLRCSPMKGHSHVYWYRQLPEEGLKFMVYLQKENIIDESGMPKERFSAEFPKEGPSILRIQQVVRGDSAAYFCASSPGPQETQYFGPGTRLLVL.

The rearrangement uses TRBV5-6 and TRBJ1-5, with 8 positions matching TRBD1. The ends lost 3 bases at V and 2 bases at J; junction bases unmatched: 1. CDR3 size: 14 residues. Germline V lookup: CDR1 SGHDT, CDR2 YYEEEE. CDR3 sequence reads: CASSWGQGNQPQHF. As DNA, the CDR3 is TGTGCCAGCAGCTGGGGACAGGGCAATCAGCCCCAGCATTTT.

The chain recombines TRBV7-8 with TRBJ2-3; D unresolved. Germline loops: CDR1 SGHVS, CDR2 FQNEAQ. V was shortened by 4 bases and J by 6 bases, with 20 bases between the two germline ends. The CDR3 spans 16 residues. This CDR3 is CASSYRSARSADTQYF. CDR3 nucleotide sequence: TGTGCCAGCAGCTACCGCTCGGCTAGAAGTGCCGATACGCAGTATTTT.

CDR3 in amino acids: CSADRGGTEAFF. The CDR3 DNA reads as TGCAGCGCGGACAGGGGAGGGACTGAAGCTTTCTTT. This chain uses TRBV29-1 with TRBJ1-1; TRBD1 matches 9 bases. The CDR3 has 12 amino acids. The germline gives CDR1 SQVTM, CDR2 ANQGSEA. Germline trimming cut 7 bases from V and 5 bases from J; bases unmatched to any gene: 5.

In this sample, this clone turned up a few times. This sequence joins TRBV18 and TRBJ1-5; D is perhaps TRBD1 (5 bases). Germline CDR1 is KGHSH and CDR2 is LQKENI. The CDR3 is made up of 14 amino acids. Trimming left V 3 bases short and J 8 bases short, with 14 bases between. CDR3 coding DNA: TGTGCCAGCTCACCCTCGGTGGGGGGGGAGCCCCAGCATTTT. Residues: CASSPSVGGEPQHF.

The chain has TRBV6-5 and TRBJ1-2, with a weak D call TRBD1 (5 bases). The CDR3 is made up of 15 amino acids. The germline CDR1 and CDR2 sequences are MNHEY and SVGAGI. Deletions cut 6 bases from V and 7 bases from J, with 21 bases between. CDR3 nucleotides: TGTGCCAGCAGCCCCGGGGGAGGGTGGGAGGCTGGCTACACCTTC. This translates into CASSPGGGWEAGYTF.

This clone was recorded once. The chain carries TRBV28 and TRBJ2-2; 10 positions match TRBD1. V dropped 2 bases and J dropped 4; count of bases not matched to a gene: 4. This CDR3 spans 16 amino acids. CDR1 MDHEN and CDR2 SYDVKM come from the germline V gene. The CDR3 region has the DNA TGTGCCAGCAGTTTACCGGGACAGGGGATCACCGGGGAGCTGTTTTTT. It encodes CASSLPGQGITGELFF. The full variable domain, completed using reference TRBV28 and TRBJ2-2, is DVKVTQSSRYLVKRTGEKVFLECVQDMDHENMFWYRQDPGLGLRLIYFSYDVKMKEKGDIPEGYSVSREKKERFSLILESASTNQTSMYLCASSLPGQGITGELFFGEGSRLTVL.

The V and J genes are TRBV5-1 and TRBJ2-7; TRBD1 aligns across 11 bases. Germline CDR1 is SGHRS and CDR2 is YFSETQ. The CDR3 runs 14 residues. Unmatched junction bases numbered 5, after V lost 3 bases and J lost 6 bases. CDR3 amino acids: CASSSGTGGGEQYF. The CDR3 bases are TGCGCCAGCAGCTCCGGGACAGGGGGAGGCGAGCAGTACTTC.

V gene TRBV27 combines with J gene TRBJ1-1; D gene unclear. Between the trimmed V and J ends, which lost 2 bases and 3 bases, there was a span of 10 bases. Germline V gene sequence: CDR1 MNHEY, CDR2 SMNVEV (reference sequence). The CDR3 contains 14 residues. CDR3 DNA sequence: TGTGCCAGCAGTTTAAGGCGGGATCACACTGAAGCTTTCTTT. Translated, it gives CASSLRRDHTEAFF.

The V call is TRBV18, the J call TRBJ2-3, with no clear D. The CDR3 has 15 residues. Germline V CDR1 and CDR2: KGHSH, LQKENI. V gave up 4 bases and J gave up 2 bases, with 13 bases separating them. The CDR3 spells CASSLWTPATDTQYF. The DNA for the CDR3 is TGTGCCAGCTCACTCTGGACGCCTGCCACAGATACGCAGTATTTT. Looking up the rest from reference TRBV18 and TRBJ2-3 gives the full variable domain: NAGVMQNPRHLVRRRGQEARLRCSPMKGHSHVYWYRQLPEEGLKFMVYLQKENIIDESGMPKERFSAEFPKEGPSILRIQQVVRGDSAAYFCASSLWTPATDTQYFGPGTRLTVL.

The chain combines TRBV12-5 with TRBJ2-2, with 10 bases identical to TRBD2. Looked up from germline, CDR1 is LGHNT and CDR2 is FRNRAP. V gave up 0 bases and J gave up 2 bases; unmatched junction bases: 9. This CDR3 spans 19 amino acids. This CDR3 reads CASGLVLSSGGFNTGELFF. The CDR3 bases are TGTGCTAGTGGTTTGGTACTTTCTAGCGGGGGATTTAACACCGGGGAGCTGTTTTTT.

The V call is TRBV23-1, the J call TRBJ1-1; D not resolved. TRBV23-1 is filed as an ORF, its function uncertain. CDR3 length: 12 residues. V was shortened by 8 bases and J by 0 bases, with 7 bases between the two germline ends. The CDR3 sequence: CASLRLNTEAFF. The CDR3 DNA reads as TGCGCCAGCCTCCGTTTGAACACTGAAGCTTTCTTT.

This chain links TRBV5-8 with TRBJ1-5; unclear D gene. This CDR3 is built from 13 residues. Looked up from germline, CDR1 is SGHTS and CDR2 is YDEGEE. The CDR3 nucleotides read TGTGCTCGTAGCCAAGATAGCAATCAGCCCCAGCATTTT. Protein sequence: CARSQDSNQPQHF. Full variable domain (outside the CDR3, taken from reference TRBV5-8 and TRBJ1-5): EAGVTQSPTHLIKTRGQQATLRCSPISGHTSVYWYQQALGLGLQFLLWYDEGEERNRGNFPPRFSGRQFPNYSSELNVNALELEDSALYLCARSQDSNQPQHFGDGTRLSIL.

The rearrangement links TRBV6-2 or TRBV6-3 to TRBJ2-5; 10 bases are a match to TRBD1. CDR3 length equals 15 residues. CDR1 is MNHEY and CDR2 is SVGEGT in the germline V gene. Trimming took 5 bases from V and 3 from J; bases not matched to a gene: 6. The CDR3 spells CASSPRGTGEETQYF. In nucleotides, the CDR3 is TGTGCCAGCAGTCCACGGGGGACAGGGGAAGAGACCCAGTACTTC.

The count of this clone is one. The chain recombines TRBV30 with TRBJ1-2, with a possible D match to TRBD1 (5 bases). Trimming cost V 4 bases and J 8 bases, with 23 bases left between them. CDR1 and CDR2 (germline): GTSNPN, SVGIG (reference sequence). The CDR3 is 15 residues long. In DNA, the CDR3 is TGTGCCTGGAATCCCCTAAGTGGCGAGGGGTCGGGCTACACCTTC. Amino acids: CAWNPLSGEGSGYTF. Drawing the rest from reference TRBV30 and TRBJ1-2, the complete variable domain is SQTIHQWPATLVQPVGSPLSLECTVEGTSNPNLYWYRQAAGRGLQLLFYSVGIGQISSEVPQNLSASRPQDRQFILSSKKLLLSDSGFYLCAWNPLSGEGSGYTFGSGTRLTVV.

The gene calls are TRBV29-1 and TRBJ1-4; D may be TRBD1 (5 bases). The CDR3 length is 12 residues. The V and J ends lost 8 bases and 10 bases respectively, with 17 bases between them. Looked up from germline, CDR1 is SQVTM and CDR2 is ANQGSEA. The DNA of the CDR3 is TGCAGCTCGCGGTGGGGGGATGGAAAACTGTTTTTT. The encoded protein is CSSRWGDGKLFF. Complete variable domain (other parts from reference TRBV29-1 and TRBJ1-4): SAVISQKPSRDICQRGTSLTIQCQVDSQVTMMFWYRQQPGQSLTLIATANQGSEATYESGFVIDKFPISRPNLTFSTLTVSNMSPEDSSIYLCSSRWGDGKLFFGSGTQLSVL.

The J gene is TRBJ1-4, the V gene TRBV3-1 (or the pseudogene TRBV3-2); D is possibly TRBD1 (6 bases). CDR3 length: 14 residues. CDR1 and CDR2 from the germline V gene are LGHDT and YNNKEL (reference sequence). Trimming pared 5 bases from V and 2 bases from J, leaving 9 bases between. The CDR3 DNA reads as TGTGCCAGCAGCAAAAGGGGGACTAATGAAAAACTGTTTTTT. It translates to CASSKRGTNEKLFF.

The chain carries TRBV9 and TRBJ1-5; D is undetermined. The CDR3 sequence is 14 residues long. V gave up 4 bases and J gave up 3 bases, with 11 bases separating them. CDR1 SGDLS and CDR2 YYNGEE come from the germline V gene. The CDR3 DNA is TGTGCCAGCAGCCCCGCGCTTGACAATCAGCCCCAGCATTTT. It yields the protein CASSPALDNQPQHF.

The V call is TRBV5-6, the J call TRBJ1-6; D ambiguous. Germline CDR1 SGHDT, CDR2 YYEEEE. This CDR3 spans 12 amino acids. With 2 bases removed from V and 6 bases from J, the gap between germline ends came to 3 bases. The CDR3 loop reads CASSFFNSPLHF. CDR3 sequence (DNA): TGTGCCAGCAGCTTCTTTAATTCACCCCTCCACTTT.

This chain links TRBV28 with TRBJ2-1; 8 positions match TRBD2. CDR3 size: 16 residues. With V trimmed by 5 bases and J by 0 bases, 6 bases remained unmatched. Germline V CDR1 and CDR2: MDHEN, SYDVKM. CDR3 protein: CASSPVAGRSYNEQFF. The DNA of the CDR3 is TGTGCCAGCAGTCCCGTAGCGGGACGCTCCTACAATGAGCAGTTCTTC.

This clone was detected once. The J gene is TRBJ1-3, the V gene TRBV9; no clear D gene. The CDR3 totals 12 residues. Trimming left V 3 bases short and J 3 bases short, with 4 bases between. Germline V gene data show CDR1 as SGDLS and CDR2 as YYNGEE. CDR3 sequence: CASSGSGNTIYF. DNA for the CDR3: TGTGCCAGCAGCGGCAGTGGAAACACCATATATTTT.

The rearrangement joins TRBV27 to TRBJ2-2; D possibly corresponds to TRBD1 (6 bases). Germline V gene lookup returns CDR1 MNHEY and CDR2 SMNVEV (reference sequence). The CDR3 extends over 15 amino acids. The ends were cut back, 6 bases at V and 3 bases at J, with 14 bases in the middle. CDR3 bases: TGTGCCAGCAGCCCCCAGGGGTTTGACACCGGGGAGCTGTTTTTT. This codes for CASSPQGFDTGELFF.

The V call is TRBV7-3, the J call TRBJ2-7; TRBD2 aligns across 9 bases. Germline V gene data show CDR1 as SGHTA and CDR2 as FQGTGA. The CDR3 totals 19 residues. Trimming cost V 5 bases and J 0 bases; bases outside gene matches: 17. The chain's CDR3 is CASSPKPLVSGGASYEQYF. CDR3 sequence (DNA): TGTGCCAGCAGCCCTAAACCTTTAGTTAGCGGGGGCGCCTCCTACGAGCAGTACTTC. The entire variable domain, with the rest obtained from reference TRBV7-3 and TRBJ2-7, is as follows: GAGVSQTPSNKVTEKGKYVELRCDPISGHTALYWYRQSLGQGPEFLIYFQGTGAADDSGLPNDRFFAVRPEGSVSTLKIQRTERGDSAVYLCASSPKPLVSGGASYEQYFGPGTRLTVT.

The CDR3 loop is CASSFDWSRGGPQHF. As DNA, the CDR3 is TGTGCCAGCAGTTTCGATTGGTCCCGAGGGGGACCCCAGCATTTT. The chain uses TRBV27 and TRBJ1-5; maybe TRBD1 (6 bases). CDR1 MNHEY and CDR2 SMNVEV come from the germline V gene (reference sequence). This CDR3 is 15 amino acids long. Trimming stripped 3 bases from V and 10 bases from J, with 19 bases between.

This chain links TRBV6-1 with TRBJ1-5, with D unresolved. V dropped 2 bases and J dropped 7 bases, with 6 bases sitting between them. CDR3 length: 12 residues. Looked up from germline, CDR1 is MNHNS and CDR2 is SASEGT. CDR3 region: CASSEFFQPQHF. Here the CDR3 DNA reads TGTGCCAGCAGTGAATTCTTCCAGCCCCAGCATTTT.

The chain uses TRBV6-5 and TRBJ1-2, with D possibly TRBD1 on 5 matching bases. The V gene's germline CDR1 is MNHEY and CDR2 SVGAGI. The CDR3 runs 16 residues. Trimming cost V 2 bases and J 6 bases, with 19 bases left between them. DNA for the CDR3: TGTGCCAGCAGTTACCGGGGGGAGGGGATGAAGCATGGCTACACCTTC. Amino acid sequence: CASSYRGEGMKHGYTF.

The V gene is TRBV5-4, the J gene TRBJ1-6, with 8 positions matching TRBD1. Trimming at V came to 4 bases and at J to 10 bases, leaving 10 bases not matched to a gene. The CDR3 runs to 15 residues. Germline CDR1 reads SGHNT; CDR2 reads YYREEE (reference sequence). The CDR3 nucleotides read TGTGCCAGCAGCCCACAGACAGGGGTGCGCTCACCCCTCCACTTT. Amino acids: CASSPQTGVRSPLHF.

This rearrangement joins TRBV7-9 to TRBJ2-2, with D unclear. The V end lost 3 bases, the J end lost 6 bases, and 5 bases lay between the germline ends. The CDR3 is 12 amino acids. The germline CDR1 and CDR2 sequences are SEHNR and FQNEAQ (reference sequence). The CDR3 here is CASSFSAGELFF. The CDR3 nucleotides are TGTGCCAGCAGCTTTTCGGCCGGGGAGCTGTTTTTT.

CDR3 bases: TGTGCCAGCAGTCGGACTGTTGGAAACACCATATATTTT. Protein: CASSRTVGNTIYF. The chain combines TRBV6-5 with TRBJ1-3, with D unresolved. Germline values: CDR1 MNHEY, CDR2 SVGAGI. Trimming pared 5 bases from V and 3 bases from J, leaving 8 bases between. There are 13 residues in the CDR3.

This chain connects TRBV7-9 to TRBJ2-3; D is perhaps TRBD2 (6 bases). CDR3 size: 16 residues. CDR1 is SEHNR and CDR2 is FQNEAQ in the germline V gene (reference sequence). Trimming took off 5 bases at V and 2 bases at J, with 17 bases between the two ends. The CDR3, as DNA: TGTGCCAGCAGCCAGGGCGGGGCGGCTATCACAGATACGCAGTATTTT. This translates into CASSQGGAAITDTQYF.